Below, 20 T cell receptor beta chains from the same sample are listed, as sequenced in a study of vaccination effects on CD4 cells after COVID-19. Using viral peptide pools, the ViraFEST assay grew out antigen-specific CD4+ T cells prior to sequencing. Upon completion of 10 to 11 days in culture, CD4+ T cells were isolated. Participants received two doses of either the BNT162b2 or mRNA-1273 vaccine. For these TCRs, the target antigens are not known. Some clones are missing from TCRdb's copy, which holds only in-frame ones; the method was immunoSEQ multiplex PCR. The sample lists under 80,000 clones, around 78% seen once, with 1% to 1.5% in the top ten. Sequenced material: CD4+ T cells from PBMCs cultured with HCoV-229E spike peptides, taken after COVID-19 vaccination. The receptors stem from a human donor who received a COVID-19 vaccine.

The chain joins TRBV2 to TRBJ2-1, with D tentatively TRBD1 (6 bases). CDR1 and CDR2 (germline): SNHLY, FYNNEI. V was shortened by 6 bases and J by 4 bases, with 16 bases between the two germline ends. The CDR3 sequence is 15 residues long. This CDR3 reads CASSKGRGSYNEQFF. In DNA, the CDR3 is TGTGCCAGCAGCAAAGGCAGGGGCTCTTACAATGAGCAGTTCTTC. Filled out from reference TRBV2 and TRBJ2-1, the complete variable domain reads EPEVTQTPSHQVTQMGQEVILRCVPISNHLYFYWYRQILGQKVEFLVSFYNNEISEKSEIFDDQFSVERPDGSNFTLKIRSTKLEDSAMYFCASSKGRGSYNEQFFGPGTRLTVL.

This clone was counted only a few times. The chain recombines TRBV18 with TRBJ1-4; D is uncertain. Trimming cost V 3 bases and J 5 bases, with 13 bases left between them. The CDR3 runs 15 residues. Germline V gives CDR1 KGHSH, CDR2 LQKENI. DNA of the CDR3: TGTGCCAGCTCACCGTTGGACGGGCTAAATGAAAAACTGTTTTTT. It is translated as CASSPLDGLNEKLFF.

The chain recombines TRBV5-8 with TRBJ2-1, with 7 bases that match TRBD1. CDR1 and CDR2 from the germline V gene are SGHTS and YDEGEE. The CDR3 loop spans 16 amino acids. V shed 3 bases and J 5 bases; nucleotides not matched to a gene: 11. CDR3 loop: CASSSLTGVGDNEQFF. As DNA, the CDR3 is TGTGCCAGCAGCTCATTAACAGGGGTTGGGGACAATGAGCAGTTCTTC.

The genes are TRBV5-4 and TRBJ1-3; D is unresolved. Germline V gene data show CDR1 as SGHNT and CDR2 as YYREEE (reference sequence). The CDR3 totals 17 residues. With 0 bases removed from V and 0 bases from J, the gap between germline ends came to 13 bases. The CDR3 DNA follows: TGTGCCAGCAGCTTGGGTCTTGCGGTTACCTCTGGAAACACCATATATTTT. Amino acids: CASSLGLAVTSGNTIYF.

This chain connects TRBV18 to TRBJ1-1; D is uncertain. The CDR3 is 17 residues long. Germline assignment: CDR1 KGHSH and CDR2 LQKENI. V was shortened by 3 bases and J by 1 base, with 18 bases between the two germline ends. The DNA for the CDR3 is TGTGCCAGCTCACCTCCTTGGACCGAGAACTGGAACACTGAAGCTTTCTTT. Translated, it gives CASSPPWTENWNTEAFF.

The chain carries TRBV7-6 and TRBJ2-6; D is ambiguous. The CDR3 loop spans 16 amino acids. V was cut by 1 base and J by 2 bases, with 9 bases left in between. Germline CDR1 and CDR2: SGHVS and FNYEAQ. The CDR3: CASSLVIGTGANVLTF. The CDR3 DNA follows: TGTGCCAGCAGCTTAGTGATAGGGACTGGGGCCAACGTCCTGACTTTC.

This sequence joins TRBV19 and TRBJ1-1, with D perhaps matching TRBD1 (6 bases). V was shortened by 2 bases and J by 0 bases, with 7 bases between the two germline ends. The CDR3 has 14 residues. Germline CDR1 is LNHDA and CDR2 is SQIVND (reference sequence). The CDR3 bases are TGTGCCAGTAGTATACGGACAGTGAACACTGAAGCTTTCTTT. It yields the protein CASSIRTVNTEAFF.

The rearrangement uses TRBV6-5 and TRBJ1-2, with TRBD1 identical over 7 bases. The ends lost 4 bases at V and 10 bases at J; junction bases unmatched: 9. The CDR3 runs 13 residues. The germline V gene has CDR1 MNHEY and CDR2 SVGAGI. This CDR3 is CASSWGQKIPYTF. CDR3 nucleotides: TGTGCCAGCAGTTGGGGACAGAAGATCCCCTACACCTTC.

The chain employs TRBV15 and TRBJ1-1; D gene ambiguous. The CDR3 loop spans 13 amino acids. The germline V gene encodes CDR1 LNHNV and CDR2 YYDKDF (reference sequence). Between the trimmed V and J ends, which lost 0 bases and 4 bases, there was a span of 6 bases. This chain's CDR3 is CATSRDLGTEAFF. The CDR3 bases are TGTGCCACCAGCAGAGATTTGGGCACTGAAGCTTTCTTT.

The chain recombines TRBV9 with TRBJ1-6, with 7 positions matching TRBD1. This CDR3 contains 15 residues. With V trimmed by 3 bases and J by 7 bases, 7 bases remained unmatched. CDR1 SGDLS and CDR2 YYNGEE come from the germline V gene. The CDR3 nucleotides read TGTGCCAGCAGCGCCCAAGGACAGGCGAATTCACCCCTCCACTTT. It specifies CASSAQGQANSPLHF.

The chain carries TRBV18 and TRBJ2-6; D call uncertain. Germline CDR1 and CDR2: KGHSH and LQKENI. V shed 0 bases and J shed 1 base, with 10 bases lying between them. This CDR3 spans 17 amino acids. This chain's CDR3 is CASSPPAILSGANVLTF. CDR3 in DNA: TGTGCCAGCTCACCACCAGCAATTTTATCTGGGGCCAACGTCCTGACTTTC.

J is TRBJ2-2 and V is TRBV7-2; 7 nucleotides match TRBD1. This CDR3 has 16 amino acids. Germline-derived CDR1 and CDR2 are SGHTA and FQGNSA. J lost 4 bases, V lost 4 bases, and 9 bases had no gene match. The CDR3 DNA follows: TGTGCCAGCAGCTCGAAGGGACAGCAGTCCACCGGGGAGCTGTTTTTT. Translation gives CASSSKGQQSTGELFF.

This clone has just a few counts. The gene calls are TRBV19 and TRBJ1-5; D unclear. Germline lookup yields CDR1 LNHDA and CDR2 SQIVND (reference sequence). Between the trimmed V and J ends, which lost 7 bases and 0 bases, there was a span of 7 bases. There are 13 residues in the CDR3. The CDR3 loop is CASTAYSNQPQHF. In DNA form, the CDR3 reads TGTGCCAGTACCGCCTATAGCAATCAGCCCCAGCATTTT.

This chain connects TRBV18 to TRBJ2-5; 7 bases map to TRBD1. CDR1 is KGHSH and CDR2 is LQKENI in the germline V gene. The ends lost 5 bases at V and 1 base at J; junction bases unmatched: 4. This CDR3 has 14 residues. CDR3 sequence reads: CASSAGTAQETQYF. In DNA form, the CDR3 reads TGTGCCAGCTCAGCAGGGACAGCCCAAGAGACCCAGTACTTC.

The gene calls are TRBV19 and TRBJ2-3; D may be TRBD1 (5 bases). The ends were cut back, 6 bases at V and 4 bases at J, with 14 bases in the middle. Germline V gene lookup returns CDR1 LNHDA and CDR2 SQIVND (reference sequence). The CDR3 has 14 residues. Here the CDR3 DNA reads TGTGCCAGTAGCGACCGGCAGGGCGCAGATACGCAGTATTTT. Translation gives CASSDRQGADTQYF.

This clone was found once. This rearrangement joins TRBV28 to TRBJ2-6; TRBD1 matches 7 bases. CDR1 and CDR2 from the germline V gene are MDHEN and SYDVKM. The CDR3 contains 18 residues. Trimming at V came to 2 bases and at J to 2 bases, leaving 9 bases not matched to a gene. This chain's CDR3 is CASSLRGQGNAGANVLTF. The CDR3 nucleotides read TGTGCCAGCAGTTTAAGGGGGCAGGGGAACGCTGGGGCCAACGTCCTGACTTTC. Together with reference TRBV28 and TRBJ2-6, the CDR3 gives the full variable domain: DVKVTQSSRYLVKRTGEKVFLECVQDMDHENMFWYRQDPGLGLRLIYFSYDVKMKEKGDIPEGYSVSREKKERFSLILESASTNQTSMYLCASSLRGQGNAGANVLTFGAGSRLTVL.

This sequence joins TRBV2 and TRBJ1-2; maybe TRBD1 (6 bases). Germline V gene data show CDR1 as SNHLY and CDR2 as FYNNEI. Deletions cut 5 bases from V and 5 bases from J, with 21 bases between. The CDR3 has 16 amino acids. The CDR3 protein is CASSFRSGDGGYGYTF. The CDR3 DNA reads as TGTGCCAGCAGTTTCAGATCAGGGGACGGCGGATATGGCTACACCTTC. Looking up the rest from reference TRBV2 and TRBJ1-2 gives the full variable domain: EPEVTQTPSHQVTQMGQEVILRCVPISNHLYFYWYRQILGQKVEFLVSFYNNEISEKSEIFDDQFSVERPDGSNFTLKIRSTKLEDSAMYFCASSFRSGDGGYGYTFGSGTRLTVV.

The V gene is TRBV2, the J gene TRBJ2-3; D is unclear. Germline CDR1 is SNHLY and CDR2 is FYNNEI. V was pared by 8 bases and J by 0 bases, with 12 bases between. The CDR3 runs to 14 residues. In DNA, the CDR3 is TGTGCCAGCGCTCCCACTTTTAGCACAGATACGCAGTATTTT. It codes for CASAPTFSTDTQYF.

This chain connects TRBV2 to TRBJ2-7; D possibly matches TRBD1 or TRBD2 (5 bases each). V shed 6 bases and J shed 2 bases, with 14 bases lying between them. Germline CDR1 reads SNHLY; CDR2 reads FYNNEI. The CDR3 has 14 residues. In DNA, the CDR3 is TGTGCCAGCAGCCCTGGGACGGGGACCTACGAGCAGTACGTC. Amino acid sequence: CASSPGTGTYEQYV.

The genes are TRBV18 and TRBJ2-3; maybe TRBD1 (6 bases). V was cut by 4 bases and J by 0 bases, with 14 bases left in between. Germline V lookup: CDR1 KGHSH, CDR2 LQKENI. The CDR3 covers 16 residues. The CDR3 sequence is CASSLDQGLSTDTQYF. CDR3 in DNA: TGTGCCAGCTCACTGGATCAGGGGTTGAGCACAGATACGCAGTATTTT.